The TCR beta chain described here comes from a study of T cell responses to AZD1222 COVID-19 vaccine. Sequenced by immunoSEQ multiplex PCR; TCRdb stores in-frame clones only, minus some. This table has 80,000 or so clones, approximately 85% appearing once. Study-wide results and limits: White British ancestry dominated among donors, who included more females, and clonal diversity was possibly underestimated.

This clone was seen just once. What it binds is unknown. The V end was cut by 2 bases, the J end by 4 bases, with 8 bases between. The CDR3 sequence is 13 residues long. J is TRBJ1-1 and V is TRBV12-3 or TRBV12-4; D is ambiguous. This material consisted of peripheral blood, taken 28 days after the second AZD1222 dose. The receptor was isolated from an adult who received the AZD1222 COVID-19 vaccine. The CDR3 protein is CASSLSPLTEAFF. CDR3 nucleotide sequence: TGTGCCAGCAGTTTATCCCCCCTCACTGAAGCTTTCTTT.